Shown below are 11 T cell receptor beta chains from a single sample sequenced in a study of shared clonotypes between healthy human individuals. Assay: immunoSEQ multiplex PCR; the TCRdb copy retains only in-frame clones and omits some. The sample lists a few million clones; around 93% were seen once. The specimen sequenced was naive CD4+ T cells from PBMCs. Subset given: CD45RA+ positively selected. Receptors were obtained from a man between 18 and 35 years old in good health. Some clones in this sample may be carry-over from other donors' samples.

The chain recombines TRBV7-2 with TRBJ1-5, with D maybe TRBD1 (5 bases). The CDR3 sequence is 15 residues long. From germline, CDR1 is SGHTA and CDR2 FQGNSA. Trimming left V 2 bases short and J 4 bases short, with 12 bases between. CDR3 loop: CASSLWDGRNQPQHF. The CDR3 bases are TGTGCCAGCAGCTTATGGGACGGAAGAAATCAGCCCCAGCATTTT. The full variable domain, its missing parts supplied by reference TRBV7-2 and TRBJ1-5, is GAGVSQSPSNKVTEKGKDVELRCDPISGHTALYWYRQSLGQGLEFLIYFQGNSAPDKSGLPSDRFSAERTGGSVSTLTIQRTQQEDSAVYLCASSLWDGRNQPQHFGDGTRLSIL.

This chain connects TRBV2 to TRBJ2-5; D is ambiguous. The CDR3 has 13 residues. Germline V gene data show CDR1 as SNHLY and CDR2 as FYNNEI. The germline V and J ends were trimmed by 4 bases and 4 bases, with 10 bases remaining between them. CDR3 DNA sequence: TGTGCCAGCAGTGTACCCGTCGGAGAGACCCAGTACTTC. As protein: CASSVPVGETQYF.

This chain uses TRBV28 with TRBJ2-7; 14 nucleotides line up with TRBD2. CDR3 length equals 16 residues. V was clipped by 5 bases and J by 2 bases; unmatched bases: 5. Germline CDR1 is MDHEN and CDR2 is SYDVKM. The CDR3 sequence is CASSKGLAGDPYEQYF. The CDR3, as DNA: TGTGCCAGCAGTAAGGGACTAGCGGGAGACCCCTACGAGCAGTACTTC.

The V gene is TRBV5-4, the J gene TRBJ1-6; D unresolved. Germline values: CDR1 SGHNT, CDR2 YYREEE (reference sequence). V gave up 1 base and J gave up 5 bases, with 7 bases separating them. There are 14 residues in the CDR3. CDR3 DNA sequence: TGTGCCAGCAGCTTGTCGGGAAATAATTCACCCCTCCACTTT. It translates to CASSLSGNNSPLHF. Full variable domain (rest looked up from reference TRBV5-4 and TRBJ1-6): ETGVTQSPTHLIKTRGQQVTLRCSSQSGHNTVSWYQQALGQGPQFIFQYYREEENGRGNFPPRFSGLQFPNYSSELNVNALELDDSALYLCASSLSGNNSPLHFGNGTRLTVT.

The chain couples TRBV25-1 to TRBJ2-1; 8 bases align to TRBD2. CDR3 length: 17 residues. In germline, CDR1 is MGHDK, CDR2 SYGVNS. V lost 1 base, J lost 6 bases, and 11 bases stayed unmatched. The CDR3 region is CASSESTRSGTRNEQFF. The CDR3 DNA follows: TGTGCCAGCAGTGAATCGACGCGTAGCGGGACCCGCAATGAGCAGTTCTTC.

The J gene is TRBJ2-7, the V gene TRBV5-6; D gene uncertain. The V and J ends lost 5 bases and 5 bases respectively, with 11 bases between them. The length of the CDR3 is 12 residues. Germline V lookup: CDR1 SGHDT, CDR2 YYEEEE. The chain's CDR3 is CASSASAHEQYF. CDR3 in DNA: TGTGCCAGCAGTGCCTCAGCCCACGAGCAGTACTTC.

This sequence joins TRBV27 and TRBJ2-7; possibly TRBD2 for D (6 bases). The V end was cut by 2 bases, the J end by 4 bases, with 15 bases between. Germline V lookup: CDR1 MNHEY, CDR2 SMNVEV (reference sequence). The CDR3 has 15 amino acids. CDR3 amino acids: CASSLLGRETYEQYF. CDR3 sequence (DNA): TGTGCCAGCAGTTTACTCGGGAGAGAGACTTACGAGCAGTACTTC.

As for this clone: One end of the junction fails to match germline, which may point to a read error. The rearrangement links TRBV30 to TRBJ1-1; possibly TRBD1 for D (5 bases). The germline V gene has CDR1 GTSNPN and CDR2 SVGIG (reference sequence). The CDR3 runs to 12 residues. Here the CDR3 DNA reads TGTGCCTGGAAACCAGGGAACTCTGAAGCTTTCTTT. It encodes CAWKPGNSEAFF.

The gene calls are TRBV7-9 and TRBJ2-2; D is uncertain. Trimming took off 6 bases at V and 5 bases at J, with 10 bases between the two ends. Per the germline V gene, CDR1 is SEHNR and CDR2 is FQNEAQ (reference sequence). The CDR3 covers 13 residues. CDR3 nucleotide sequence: TGTGCCAGCAGTGACCGAAGGACCGGGGAGCTGTTTTTT. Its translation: CASSDRRTGELFF.

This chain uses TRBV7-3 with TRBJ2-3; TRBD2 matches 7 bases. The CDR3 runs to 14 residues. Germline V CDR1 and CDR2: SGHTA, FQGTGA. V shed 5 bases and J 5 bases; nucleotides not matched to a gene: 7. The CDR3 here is CASSPQLAGDTQYF. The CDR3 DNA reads TGTGCCAGCAGCCCCCAATTAGCGGGAGATACGCAGTATTTT.

The CDR3 reads CASSDRQIYSDTQYF. The CDR3 region has the DNA TGCGCCAGCAGCGACAGACAGATCTATTCAGATACGCAGTATTTT. The J gene is TRBJ2-3, the V gene TRBV5-1, with a possible D match to TRBD1 (5 bases). This CDR3 comprises 15 residues. Trimming took 4 bases from V and 4 from J, leaving 16 bases between them. Germline V gene lookup returns CDR1 SGHRS and CDR2 YFSETQ.